Presented here are 19 T cell receptor beta chains from one specimen sequenced in a study of siplizumab effects on memory and regulatory T cells. Sequencing was performed with immunoSEQ multiplex PCR; in TCRdb, only in-frame clones are kept and a portion is missing. The data show around 99,000 clones, 90% to 95% seen once. The sequenced material came from Tregs sorted from blood. The receptors come from a human donor in good health.

A single count supports this clone. The rearrangement uses TRBV14 and TRBJ2-7; TRBD2 agrees at 9 bases. CDR3 length: 13 residues. Per the germline V gene, CDR1 is SGHDN and CDR2 is FVKESK. Trimming cost V 4 bases and J 6 bases; bases outside gene matches: 4. CDR3 amino acids: CASSRTSGSEQYF. CDR3 nucleotides: TGTGCCAGCAGCCGCACTAGCGGGTCCGAGCAGTACTTC.

In this sample, this clone turned up a few times. The chain recombines TRBV5-4 with TRBJ2-5; 7 bases align to TRBD2. V was pared by 3 bases and J by 1 base, with 3 bases of the junction left unmatched. This CDR3 has 14 amino acids. The germline gives CDR1 SGHNT, CDR2 YYREEE (reference sequence). CDR3 protein: CASSSTGGQETQYF. The CDR3 DNA follows: TGTGCCAGCAGCTCTACGGGAGGCCAAGAGACCCAGTACTTC.

The chain couples TRBV9 to TRBJ1-1, with a possible D match to TRBD1 (6 bases). Trimming pared 6 bases from V and 2 bases from J, leaving 11 bases between. Germline V gene data show CDR1 as SGDLS and CDR2 as YYNGEE. CDR3 length equals 13 residues. The CDR3 sequence: CASTRGINTEAFF. CDR3 DNA sequence: TGTGCCAGCACGAGGGGGATAAACACTGAAGCTTTCTTT.

The V gene is TRBV9, the J gene TRBJ1-3, with D unclear. V lost 4 bases, J lost 2 bases, and 19 bases lay in between. The CDR3 covers 17 residues. The germline V gene has CDR1 SGDLS and CDR2 YYNGEE. In nucleotides, the CDR3 is TGTGCCAGCAGCTCCATGGCTGGAAGTTCTGCTGGAAACACCATATATTTT. Translation gives CASSSMAGSSAGNTIYF.

This clone was detected a few times. This chain joins TRBV14 and TRBJ2-1, with TRBD2 matching over 9 bases. After removal of 3 bases from V and 6 bases from J, the junction contained 12 bases not matched to a gene. The CDR3 length is 17 residues. Germline V gene lookup returns CDR1 SGHDN and CDR2 FVKESK. The CDR3 nucleotides read TGTGCCAGCAGCCAGGCACTAGCGGGTATGGTTCGCAATGAGCAGTTCTTC. As protein: CASSQALAGMVRNEQFF. Using reference TRBV14 and TRBJ2-1 for the parts outside the CDR3, the full variable domain is EAGVTQFPSHSVIEKGQTVTLRCDPISGHDNLYWYRRVMGKEIKFLLHFVKESKQDESGMPNNRFLAERTGGTYSTLKVQPAELEDSGVYFCASSQALAGMVRNEQFFGPGTRLTVL.

This chain connects TRBV19 to TRBJ2-7; maybe TRBD1 (7 bases). The CDR3 sequence is 14 residues long. Deletions cut 2 bases from V and 4 bases from J, with 12 bases between. Germline V gives CDR1 LNHDA, CDR2 SQIVND (reference sequence). The CDR3 sequence: CASSIRPGGYEQYF. In nucleotides, the CDR3 is TGTGCCAGTAGTATAAGGCCAGGGGGGTACGAGCAGTACTTC.

The chain combines TRBV7-2 with TRBJ1-1, with 7 bases identical to TRBD1. The CDR3 totals 13 residues. Germline loops: CDR1 SGHTA, CDR2 FQGNSA. V was pared by 5 bases and J by 4 bases, with 4 bases of the junction left unmatched. As DNA, the CDR3 is TGTGCCAGCAGCCCTTCAGGGGGCACTGAAGCTTTCTTT. Translating it yields CASSPSGGTEAFF.

The chain employs TRBV19 and TRBJ1-1; tentative D call: TRBD1 (5 bases). V was cut by 6 bases and J by 0 bases, with 11 bases left in between. Germline assignment: CDR1 LNHDA and CDR2 SQIVND (reference sequence). The CDR3 is 14 residues long. CDR3 nucleotide sequence: TGTGCCAGTAGCTACAGGAGCATGAACACTGAAGCTTTCTTT. Its translation: CASSYRSMNTEAFF.

The V call is TRBV5-1, the J call TRBJ2-3; D assignment may be TRBD1 or TRBD2 (5 bases each). V was trimmed by 0 bases and J by 4 bases, leaving 6 bases between them. The CDR3 is made up of 13 amino acids. The V gene's germline CDR1 is SGHRS and CDR2 YFSETQ. The CDR3 coding sequence is TGCGCCAGCAGCTTGGGGGGGTCAGATACGCAGTATTTT. Translation gives CASSLGGSDTQYF.

The chain is built from TRBV29-1 and TRBJ1-4, with D perhaps TRBD1 (6 bases). Germline V gives CDR1 SQVTM, CDR2 ANQGSEA. The CDR3 contains 12 residues. Trimming stripped 6 bases from V and 7 bases from J, with 12 bases between. The CDR3 spells CSVGGAGEKLFF. The CDR3, as DNA: TGCAGCGTCGGGGGGGCAGGTGAAAAACTGTTTTTT.

This chain uses TRBV5-1 with TRBJ2-2; D unresolved. V was shortened by 0 bases and J by 6 bases, with 18 bases between the two germline ends. The CDR3 extends over 17 amino acids. Germline CDR1 and CDR2: SGHRS and YFSETQ. For the CDR3, the DNA is TGCGCCAGCAGCTTGGTTAGAAATCCCCCTCCATCCGGGGAGCTGTTTTTT. This gives the protein CASSLVRNPPPSGELFF.

This chain connects TRBV19 to TRBJ2-2; TRBD1 might be the D (5 bases). CDR1 is LNHDA and CDR2 is SQIVND in the germline V gene (reference sequence). The CDR3 is 13 amino acids. Trimming cost V 3 bases and J 6 bases, with 8 bases left between them. The CDR3 spells CASSIRGSGELFF. CDR3 DNA sequence: TGTGCCAGTAGTATTAGGGGATCCGGGGAGCTGTTTTTT.

This chain joins TRBV4-1 and TRBJ2-1; possible D gene TRBD2, 6 bases. Trimming stripped 1 base from V and 7 bases from J, with 14 bases between. The CDR3 has 15 residues. CDR1 and CDR2 (germline): MGHRA, YSYEKL. CDR3 nucleotides: TGCGCCAGCAGCCAAGTAGGGAGCGGGTGGAATGAGCAGTTCTTC. Protein product: CASSQVGSGWNEQFF.

V gene TRBV7-9 combines with J gene TRBJ2-1; 15 bases agree with TRBD2. The V gene's germline CDR1 is SEHNR and CDR2 FQNEAQ (reference sequence). With V trimmed by 5 bases and J by 7 bases, 3 bases remained unmatched. The CDR3 covers 15 residues. CDR3 loop: CASSPGLAGGNEQFF. For the CDR3, the DNA is TGTGCCAGCAGCCCGGGACTAGCGGGAGGTAATGAGCAGTTCTTC.

The gene calls are TRBV7-2 and TRBJ2-2; possible D gene TRBD2, 5 bases. Trimming took off 5 bases at V and 5 bases at J, with 9 bases between the two ends. The CDR3 has 13 residues. CDR1 is SGHTA and CDR2 is FQGNSA in the germline V gene. CDR3 sequence reads: CASSVRGTGELFF. The CDR3 DNA sequence: TGTGCCAGCAGCGTCAGAGGGACCGGGGAGCTGTTTTTT. The full variable domain, in which reference TRBV7-2 and TRBJ2-2 provide the parts outside the CDR3, is GAGVSQSPSNKVTEKGKDVELRCDPISGHTALYWYRQSLGQGLEFLIYFQGNSAPDKSGLPSDRFSAERTGGSVSTLTIQRTQQEDSAVYLCASSVRGTGELFFGEGSRLTVL.

The chain uses TRBV6-6 and TRBJ2-3; 8 bases are a match to TRBD2. From germline, CDR1 is MNHNY and CDR2 SVGAGI (reference sequence). V shed 0 bases and J 4 bases; nucleotides not matched to a gene: 6. This CDR3 has 16 amino acids. CDR3 nucleotides: TGTGCCAGCAGTTACTCGGGGCGGGGGGACCCAGATACGCAGTATTTT. It yields the protein CASSYSGRGDPDTQYF.

V usage is TRBV7-9 and J usage is TRBJ2-1; the D is unclear. This CDR3 has 12 amino acids. In germline, CDR1 is SEHNR, CDR2 FQNEAQ (reference sequence). V lost 4 bases, J lost 7 bases, and 8 bases lay in between. The CDR3 here is CASSSLENEQFF. CDR3 bases: TGTGCCAGCAGCTCCCTAGAAAATGAGCAGTTCTTC.

The chain carries TRBV7-2 and TRBJ2-2, with D possibly TRBD2 on 5 matching bases. Germline values: CDR1 SGHTA, CDR2 FQGNSA. The germline V and J ends were trimmed by 2 bases and 15 bases, with 19 bases remaining between them. This CDR3 region has 14 residues. This CDR3 is CASSLRVEGPMVFF. CDR3 nucleotides: TGTGCCAGCAGCTTAAGGGTCGAGGGCCCGATGGTGTTTTTT.

J is TRBJ1-3 and V is TRBV18, with D perhaps matching TRBD1 (6 bases). Germline CDR1 KGHSH, CDR2 LQKENI. The CDR3 loop spans 16 amino acids. V dropped 2 bases and J dropped 0 bases, with 11 bases sitting between them. The CDR3 is CASSPSDSLSGNTIYF. The CDR3, as DNA: TGTGCCAGCTCACCATCGGACAGCCTCTCTGGAAACACCATATATTTT.